These T cell receptor beta chains were read from a single sample in a study of early T cells in non-severe SARS-CoV-2 infection. TCRdb reprocessed the 5' RACE reads via MiXCR and lists one record per CDR3 protein. The sample has just over 95,000 distinct CDR3 sequences, approximately 10% seen once. Sequenced sample: whole blood. The receptor source for this set is an adult who was a healthcare worker with PCR-confirmed SARS-CoV-2 infection or an uninfected control (not recorded which). Both conserved end residues are part of each CDR3. The order of the fields is V gene, J gene, clone size, D gene, CDR3 protein, CDR3 DNA. The D gene is left open where the match is weak. A row's size may be missing; if present it is once, few, many or a size class.

TRBV25-1	TRBJ1-2	.	.	CASSYGYNYGYTF	TGTGCCAGCAGTTACGGGTACAACTATGGCTACACCTTC
TRBV5-1	TRBJ1-1	.	.	CASSPTGFEAFF	TGCGCCAGCAGCCCTACAGGGTTTGAAGCTTTCTTT
TRBV19	TRBJ1-5	few	.	CASSIGRSRILSNQPQHF	TGTGCCAGTAGTATAGGGCGATCACGAATTCTTAGCAATCAGCCCCAGCATTTT
TRBV11-3	TRBJ2-1	many	TRBD2	CASSGLGGQNEQFF	TGTGCCAGCAGCGGACTAGGCGGGCAAAATGAGCAGTTCTTC
TRBV5-1	TRBJ2-1	many	.	CASSLEGGTYNEQFF	TGCGCCAGCAGCTTGGAGGGGGGTACCTACAATGAGCAGTTCTTC
TRBV20-1	TRBJ2-6	many	.	CSALSRSGANVLTF	TGCAGTGCCTTATCCCGCTCTGGGGCCAACGTCCTGACTTTC
TRBV6-5	TRBJ1-1	many	.	CASSYSRNTEAFF	TGTGCCAGCAGTTACTCGCGGAACACTGAAGCTTTCTTT
TRBV29-1	TRBJ1-5	many	.	CSVVAGNGQPQHF	TGCAGCGTTGTCGCAGGGAATGGTCAGCCCCAGCATTTT
TRBV5-6	TRBJ2-1	few	.	CASSLELAYNEQFF	TGTGCCAGCAGCTTGGAACTAGCCTACAATGAGCAGTTCTTC
TRBV7-9	TRBJ1-6	few	.	CASSFDVYNSPLHF	TGTGCCAGCAGCTTTGATGTCTATAATTCACCCCTCCACTTT
TRBV20-1	TRBJ2-2	few	.	CSARGLLNTGELFF	TGCAGTGCTAGAGGACTCCTCAACACCGGGGAGCTGTTTTTT
TRBV12-3/TRBV12-4	TRBJ1-4	many	.	CASRRAHQGSNEKLFF	TGTGCCAGCAGGAGGGCACATCAAGGGTCGAATGAAAAACTGTTTTTT
TRBV28	TRBJ2-7	many	.	CASSFNPSRSYEQYF	TGCGCCAGCAGTTTTAACCCGAGCAGGTCCTACGAGCAGTACTTC
TRBV29-1	TRBJ2-3	few	.	CSVVGADTQYF	TGCAGCGTTGTGGGGGCGGATACGCAGTATTTT
TRBV5-1	TRBJ1-1	few	.	CASSLARSGNTEAFF	TGCGCCAGCAGCTTGGCTAGGTCGGGGAACACTGAAGCTTTCTTT
TRBV23-1	TRBJ2-1	many	.	CASSQSPAGQFF	TGCGCCAGCAGTCAATCACCCGCGGGACAGTTCTTC
TRBV27	TRBJ2-1	few	TRBD2	CASSLTWPGASGRAYNEQFF	TGTGCCAGCAGTTTAACGTGGCCGGGTGCTAGCGGGAGGGCCTACAATGAGCAGTTCTTC